The entry below describes one T cell receptor (beta chain). Its antigen is still unknown. Germline trimming cut 4 bases from V and 3 bases from J; bases unmatched to any gene: 2. The CDR3 totals 14 residues. Germline V gives CDR1 SNHLY, CDR2 FYNNEI. This record belongs to a study of identical twins. Findings of the study overall: Out-of-frame beta chain sequences displayed weaker excess sharing between twins. In drawing conclusions, the study used cross-sectional statistical analysis and did not follow the same donors.

In TCRdb, the 5' RACE reads were re-called with MiXCR into one record per CDR3 protein. The sample shows approximately 550,000 distinct CDR3 sequences, about a fifth of them seen only once. This same sample was also part of a study on yellow fever vaccine responses in identical twins.

V gene TRBV2 combines with J gene TRBJ2-7, with 11 bases fitting TRBD1. This receptor was obtained from a woman aged 18-30 years in good health. Input material: CD4+ T cells sorted from blood. CDR3 in amino acids: CASSVGQGVYEQYF. CDR3 nucleotide sequence: TGTGCCAGCAGTGTGGGACAGGGGGTCTACGAGCAGTACTTC.